This passage covers 27 T cell receptor beta chains from one sample sequenced in a study of blood T cell repertoires in COVID-19. Here immunoSEQ multiplex PCR was the method, and the copy in TCRdb shows in-frame clones only, minus some. The sample has fewer than 400,000 clones; about 89% are singletons. Sequencing was performed on PBMCs or T cells enriched from blood (not recorded which). These receptor sequences come from a man in his sixties who had recovered from COVID-19.

This sequence joins TRBV28 and TRBJ2-7, with 9 bases that match TRBD2. Looked up from germline, CDR1 is MDHEN and CDR2 is SYDVKM. Trimming cost V 6 bases and J 3 bases; bases outside gene matches: 9. The CDR3 has 15 residues. CDR3 protein: CASRVGLAGIYEQYF. CDR3 DNA sequence: TGTGCCAGCAGGGTAGGGCTAGCGGGAATCTACGAGCAGTACTTC.

This chain connects TRBV30 to TRBJ2-3, with 15 bases fitting TRBD2. Trimming at V came to 2 bases and at J to 5 bases, leaving 5 bases not matched to a gene. The CDR3 extends over 16 amino acids. CDR1 is GTSNPN, CDR2 SVGIG, per germline (reference sequence). The CDR3 sequence: CAWSSGLAGGGDTQYF. The CDR3 DNA sequence: TGTGCCTGGAGTTCGGGACTAGCGGGAGGAGGAGATACGCAGTATTTT.

The genes are TRBV25-1 and TRBJ1-1, with D hard to call. Between the trimmed V and J ends, which lost 1 base and 7 bases, there was a span of 7 bases. This CDR3 has 12 amino acids. Germline V lookup: CDR1 MGHDK, CDR2 SYGVNS. CDR3 loop: CASSEFPGEAFF. The DNA of the CDR3 is TGTGCCAGCAGTGAATTTCCAGGTGAAGCTTTCTTT.

The chain carries TRBV24-1 and TRBJ2-5; TRBD1 might be the D (6 bases). This CDR3 spans 16 amino acids. Trimming stripped 4 bases from V and 4 bases from J, with 18 bases between. Germline V gene lookup returns CDR1 KGHDR and CDR2 SFDVKD. The CDR3 reads CATSEPTTGFAETQYF. The DNA of the CDR3 is TGTGCCACCAGTGAGCCCACTACAGGGTTCGCAGAGACCCAGTACTTC.

As for this clone: Other DNA sequences in this sample translate to the same CDR3. The chain recombines TRBV5-1 with TRBJ1-2; perhaps TRBD1 as D (5 bases). The CDR3 is 14 amino acids. V was trimmed by 0 bases and J by 4 bases, leaving 10 bases between them. The germline CDR1 and CDR2 sequences are SGHRS and YFSETQ. The CDR3 here is CASSLGQGGYGYTF. The CDR3 nucleotides read TGCGCCAGCAGCTTGGGTCAGGGAGGCTATGGCTACACCTTC.

The chain is built from TRBV18 and TRBJ2-7; TRBD2 might be the D (5 bases). Trimming removed 3 bases at V and 4 bases at J, with 13 bases between. CDR3 length equals 14 residues. The germline CDR1 and CDR2 sequences are KGHSH and LQKENI. In DNA, the CDR3 is TGTGCCAGCTCACCTGGAGGACTTCCGTACGAGCAGTACTTC. Encoded protein: CASSPGGLPYEQYF.

V is TRBV13 and J is TRBJ1-6; D is unresolved. V lost 5 bases to trimming and J lost 3 bases, with 14 bases between them. CDR1 and CDR2 from the germline V gene are PRHDT and FYEKMQ (reference sequence). The CDR3 length is 16 residues. CDR3: CASSHISAHYNSPLHF. CDR3 DNA: TGTGCCAGCAGCCACATCTCCGCTCACTATAATTCACCCCTCCACTTT.

V is TRBV5-4 and J is TRBJ2-1, with 12 nucleotides matching TRBD2. The V gene's germline CDR1 is SGHNT and CDR2 YYREEE (reference sequence). This CDR3 has 15 residues. Losses at the gene ends were 4 bases for V and 6 bases for J; bases not matched to a gene: 5. The CDR3 nucleotides read TGTGCCAGCAGCCCAAGACTAGCGGGAGTCAATGAGCAGTTCTTC. It yields the protein CASSPRLAGVNEQFF.

The chain has TRBV28 and TRBJ1-5; a possible D gene is TRBD1 (5 bases). CDR3 length equals 12 residues. Germline assignment: CDR1 MDHEN and CDR2 SYDVKM. Trimming pared 10 bases from V and 4 bases from J, leaving 11 bases between. This CDR3 reads CATSGGNQPQHF. CDR3 coding DNA: TGTGCCACATCGGGGGGAAATCAGCCCCAGCATTTT.

CDR3 sequence: CASSISSGRAGELFF. The CDR3 nucleotides read TGTGCCAGCAGCATATCTAGCGGGAGGGCCGGGGAGCTGTTTTTT. The chain uses TRBV9 and TRBJ2-2; 12 nucleotides line up with TRBD2. Germline V CDR1 and CDR2: SGDLS, YYNGEE. The CDR3 has 15 residues. The V and J ends lost 4 bases and 6 bases, in that order; junction bases with no gene match: 4.

With regard to this clone: The identical CDR3 is also encoded by other nucleotide sequences in the sample. The genes are TRBV28 and TRBJ1-1; TRBD1 might be the D (5 bases). V lost 2 bases, J lost 0 bases, and 7 bases lay in between. The CDR3 sequence is 14 residues long. CDR1 and CDR2 from the germline V gene are MDHEN and SYDVKM. The CDR3 coding sequence is TGTGCCAGCAGTTTACAGGGTTTGAACACTGAAGCTTTCTTT. Translated, it gives CASSLQGLNTEAFF. Looking up the rest from reference TRBV28 and TRBJ1-1 gives the full variable domain: DVKVTQSSRYLVKRTGEKVFLECVQDMDHENMFWYRQDPGLGLRLIYFSYDVKMKEKGDIPEGYSVSREKKERFSLILESASTNQTSMYLCASSLQGLNTEAFFGQGTRLTVV.

This chain joins TRBV7-2 and TRBJ2-7; D remains unclear. V was clipped by 1 base and J by 3 bases, with 13 bases between them. The germline gives CDR1 SGHTA, CDR2 FQGNSA. This CDR3 has 15 residues. CDR3: CASSLEAIAYYEQYF. CDR3 in DNA: TGTGCCAGCAGCTTAGAGGCGATAGCTTACTACGAGCAGTACTTC.

The chain is built from TRBV11-3 and TRBJ1-1, with no clear D. The CDR3 contains 13 residues. The germline V gene encodes CDR1 SGHNT and CDR2 YENEEA. V dropped 1 base and J dropped 1 base, with 4 bases sitting between them. The CDR3 region is CASSLARNTEAFF. The CDR3 bases are TGTGCCAGCAGCTTAGCCCGGAACACTGAAGCTTTCTTT.

The V gene is TRBV6-5, the J gene TRBJ2-1, with D possibly matching TRBD2 (6 bases). Trimming cost V 2 bases and J 13 bases, with 15 bases left between them. CDR1 MNHEY and CDR2 SVGAGI come from the germline V gene. This CDR3 is built from 13 residues. The CDR3 reads CASSYRGTVLQFF. The CDR3 nucleotides are TGTGCCAGCAGTTACCGGGGGACCGTCCTTCAGTTCTTC.

This clone was detected only once. The chain employs TRBV7-3 and TRBJ2-1, with 12 bases matching TRBD2. The CDR3 has 19 amino acids. In germline, CDR1 is SGHTA, CDR2 FQGTGA. The V segment lost 1 base and the J segment 5 bases; nucleotides outside the gene matches: 12. CDR3 protein: CASSLIGGLAGPSDNEQFF. The CDR3 DNA reads as TGTGCCAGCAGCTTAATTGGGGGACTAGCGGGCCCCTCAGACAATGAGCAGTTCTTC.

V is TRBV28 and J is TRBJ1-2, with TRBD1 identical over 8 bases. In germline, CDR1 is MDHEN, CDR2 SYDVKM. Losses at the gene ends were 5 bases for V and 8 bases for J; bases not matched to a gene: 16. The CDR3 covers 16 residues. For the CDR3, the DNA is TGTGCCAGCAGTCTACCTAATACTTCCCGGGACAGGGGCTACACCTTC. Translated: CASSLPNTSRDRGYTF.

The V and J genes are TRBV23-1 and TRBJ2-7; D unclear. TRBV23-1 has ORF status, its function being uncertain. The CDR3 has 15 residues. Trimming took off 1 base at V and 0 bases at J, with 10 bases between the two ends. The CDR3 region is CASSQFARSSYEQYF. CDR3 bases: TGCGCCAGCAGTCAATTCGCACGGAGCTCCTACGAGCAGTACTTC.

The rearrangement uses TRBV18 and TRBJ1-3; a weak D match, TRBD1 (6 bases). The CDR3 spans 16 residues. The germline V gene has CDR1 KGHSH and CDR2 LQKENI. V lost 4 bases, J lost 0 bases, and 13 bases lay in between. This chain's CDR3 is CASSRARGASGNTIYF. CDR3 bases: TGTGCCAGCTCACGTGCGCGGGGGGCCTCTGGAAACACCATATATTTT.

The chain employs TRBV11-2 and TRBJ2-1; weak D call: TRBD2 (6 bases). The germline gives CDR1 SGHAT, CDR2 FQNNGV. V shed 6 bases and J shed 5 bases, with 8 bases lying between them. The CDR3 contains 12 residues. The CDR3 nucleotides read TGTGCCAGCAGTCCGGGGGACAATGAGCAGTTCTTC. Translated: CASSPGDNEQFF.

This chain joins TRBV5-1 and TRBJ2-5; 7 bases are a match to TRBD2. V gave up 4 bases and J gave up 2 bases; unmatched junction bases: 2. Germline CDR1 and CDR2: SGHRS and YFSETQ. The CDR3 extends over 13 amino acids. The CDR3 region is CASSLAVQETQYF. The CDR3 nucleotides are TGCGCCAGCAGCCTAGCGGTACAAGAGACCCAGTACTTC. Full variable domain (missing parts from reference TRBV5-1 and TRBJ2-5): KAGVTQTPRYLIKTRGQQVTLSCSPISGHRSVSWYQQTPGQGLQFLFEYFSETQRNKGNFPGRFSGRQFSNSRSEMNVSTLELGDSALYLCASSLAVQETQYFGPGTRLLVL.

The V and J genes are TRBV5-4 and TRBJ1-2; weak D call: TRBD1 (6 bases). The CDR3 runs 12 residues. The V gene lost 5 bases and the J gene lost 5 bases, with 10 bases spanning the gap. The germline gives CDR1 SGHNT, CDR2 YYREEE (reference sequence). The chain's CDR3 is CASRNRAYGYTF. The DNA of the CDR3 is TGTGCCAGCAGGAACAGGGCTTATGGCTACACCTTC.

The chain couples TRBV5-3 to TRBJ2-7, with D possibly TRBD2 on 5 matching bases. TRBV5-3 falls under the ORF class, with uncertain function. V lost 0 bases and J lost 0, with 13 bases in between. The CDR3 extends over 16 amino acids. CDR3 coding DNA: TGTGCCAGAAGCTTGGGACGTCGGGGTTACTCCTACGAGCAGTACTTC. It encodes CARSLGRRGYSYEQYF.

V gene TRBV19 combines with J gene TRBJ1-1; D possibly corresponds to TRBD1 (5 bases). Germline V gives CDR1 LNHDA, CDR2 SQIVND (reference sequence). V lost 5 bases and J 5 bases, leaving 15 bases between the germline ends. This CDR3 contains 14 residues. The DNA of the CDR3 is TGTGCCAGTAGTCTCCCGGGGGGAACGACTGAAGCTTTCTTT. It translates to CASSLPGGTTEAFF. Variable domain in full (rest from reference TRBV19 and TRBJ1-1): DGGITQSPKYLFRKEGQNVTLSCEQNLNHDAMYWYRQDPGQGLRLIYYSQIVNDFQKGDIAEGYSVSREKKESFPLTVTSAQKNPTAFYLCASSLPGGTTEAFFGQGTRLTVV.

The chain couples TRBV7-2 to TRBJ2-7; possible D gene TRBD2, 5 bases. Germline lookup yields CDR1 SGHTA and CDR2 FQGNSA. The CDR3 is 17 residues long. V was trimmed by 1 base and J by 0 bases, leaving 16 bases between them. Here the CDR3 reads CASSLGPQRGGSYEQYF. CDR3 in DNA: TGTGCCAGCAGCTTAGGCCCTCAGAGAGGAGGCTCCTACGAGCAGTACTTC.

The chain couples TRBV7-2 to TRBJ2-4, with TRBD1 matching 9 bases. This CDR3 has 15 residues. Germline V CDR1 and CDR2: SGHTA, FQGNSA. Trimming took 5 bases from V and 9 from J; bases not matched to a gene: 11. This chain's CDR3 is CASSPWGQGKAIQYF. The CDR3 DNA sequence: TGTGCCAGCAGCCCTTGGGGACAGGGAAAGGCCATTCAGTACTTC.

Comments on this clone: One end of the junction fails to match germline, which may point to a read error. This rearrangement joins TRBV7-2 to TRBJ2-7; possibly TRBD2 for D (6 bases). From germline, CDR1 is SGHTA and CDR2 FQGNSA. CDR3 length: 14 amino acids. This chain's CDR3 is CASSPREVGYQQYF. CDR3 DNA sequence: TGTGCCAGCAGCCCCAGGGAGGTCGGCTACCAGCAGTACTTC. The full variable domain, its missing parts supplied by reference TRBV7-2 and TRBJ2-7, is GAGVSQSPSNKVTEKGKDVELRCDPISGHTALYWYRQSLGQGLEFLIYFQGNSAPDKSGLPSDRFSAERTGGSVSTLTIQRTQQEDSAVYLCASSPREVGYQQYFGPGTRLTVT.

The rearrangement joins TRBV2 to TRBJ2-7; 11 nucleotides align to TRBD2. Germline loops: CDR1 SNHLY, CDR2 FYNNEI. Trimming removed 6 bases from V and 8 bases from J; junction bases left unmatched: 12. The CDR3 runs 15 residues. CDR3 bases: TGTGCCAGCAGGGGGACTAGCGGTAACCTCGGGCAGCAGTACTTC. Protein: CASRGTSGNLGQQYF.